This record looks at one TCR beta chain sequence and its context. Its antigen is unidentified. Libraries were prepared by immunoSEQ multiplex PCR; TCRdb keeps only in-frame clonotypes and omits some of them. The data contain approximately 75,000 clones, 85% to 95% of them singletons. The germline V gene encodes CDR1 SGDLS and CDR2 YYNGEE. The CDR3 is made up of 14 amino acids. Trimming cost V 4 bases and J 4 bases, with 14 bases left between them. These data originate in a study of siplizumab effects on memory and regulatory T cells. Regarding the study as a whole: Proliferating Tregs' suppressive function in siplizumab cultures went unconfirmed. Naive T cells looked more diverse than memory cells and looked like major alloresponse contributors.

The sequence was collected from a human donor in good health. The gene calls are TRBV9 and TRBJ1-2; D is possibly TRBD1 (6 bases). Material: CD8+ T cells sorted from blood. CDR3 nucleotides: TGTGCCAGCAGCCCTTTGGACAGCGGCTATGGCTACACCTTC. Encoded protein: CASSPLDSGYGYTF.